This T cell receptor (beta chain) is from a study of blood T cell repertoires in COVID-19 (dated by TCRdb to 2020 to 2021). With respect to the entire study: Samples from collaborators originated in the United States, Italy and Spain and spanned both the acute and convalescent phases of COVID-19. The material from the prospective study consisted of cDNA or gDNA derived from T cells, B-cell-depleted T cells, or PBMCs. The dataset comprised deeply sampled blood TCRbeta repertoires from subjects exposed to, actively infected with, or recovered from COVID-19. A freely available public database, intended as a resource for researchers studying the immune response to SARS-CoV-2, is where the repertoires were released. The samples were drawn from the first 160 participants of the ongoing ImmuneRACE study and from about 1,200 subjects provided by 6 global collaborators. The sample metadata nearly always contained a de-identified subject ID, COVID-19 status, age in years and sex. Where HLA class I and class II types were available, the types were taken from metadata supplied by the sample provider, not from assay-based typing.

Regarding this clone: The antigen this receptor binds is unknown. No much larger clone is present one base from it, and per-base qualities are unavailable.

Per the germline V gene, SGDLS is the CDR1 and YYNGEE is the CDR2. At the junction V is shortened by 0 bases and J by 7 bases, with 16 bases in between. Inclusive of the bounding cysteine and phenylalanine, the CDR3 is 15 residues long. Only the CDR3 DNA stays, 45 bases, in frame from base 1. TCRbeta CDR3 regions were amplified from genomic DNA using the immunoSEQ Assay, a bias-controlled multiplex PCR. Per the source publication's procedure: The number of nucleated cells in each sample was estimated from the amplification of reference gene primers within the assay. To quantify the absolute abundance of each unique TCRbeta CDR3 rearrangement, sequence reads were collapsed and filtered. Productive Simpson clonality was computed per sample as the square root of Simpson's diversity index over productive rearrangements. TCRdb carries this immuneACCESS record with in-frame sequences only. Its versions omit some clonotypes, under half of them owing to an unresolved V gene in the studies checked, with the rest unexplained. That table supplies the V and J calls and clone size; D and trimming were determined from the DNA. This sample holds around 370,000 clones; approximately 90% were observed only once. The biggest ten clones account for roughly 1.2% of the sample.

Enrolling through a virtual design, the prospective study's participants ranged in age from about 18 to 89 years and lived across approximately 25 United States geographic areas. To assign participants to cohorts, the prospective study relied on clinical history that participants themselves reported in a screening survey and a study questionnaire. Recovered participants in ImmuneRACE Cohort 3 were defined by two consecutive negative NP/OP PCR tests, clearance by a healthcare professional, or resolution of symptoms. In the prospective study, whole blood, serum and a nasopharyngeal or oropharyngeal swab were collected from each participant by mobile phlebotomists. Over an approximately two-month period, participants in the prospective study had the option of providing additional blood draws and questionnaires. Prospective study blood samples were shipped either frozen or at room temperature before DNA extraction.

What the study reported, not specific to this receptor: The quantity of clinical and demographic metadata differed by source and by participant and was supplied without curation.

This sequence originates from a young woman who had recovered from COVID-19. Recombination joined TRBV9 with TRBJ1-1, with the D gene uncertain. Sequencing was carried out using PBMCs or T cells enriched from blood (not recorded which). Here the CDR3 is given as CASSVGLGNAGEAFF. The bases are TGTGCCAGCAGCGTAGGTCTGGGCAATGCGGGTGAAGCTTTCTTT.